Reported below is one T cell receptor (beta chain). Antigen specificity is unknown. Possible read error: a much larger clone is one base away. The sample comes from a study of tumor and adjacent non-tumor tissue in lung cancer. Study information: On average, productive TCRbeta reads reached about 4.2 million per sample.

The template was RNA from unsorted bulk tissue. General study points: Tumor repertoires had a smaller top 100 clone share than normal lung.

TCRbeta libraries were built with three rounds of nested PCR, modified from ARM-PCR. MiXCR was run by TCRdb on the multiplex PCR reads, yielding one entry per CDR3 protein. This sample has roughly 200,000 distinct CDR3 sequences, with 71% found just once. Specimen: lung tumor tissue. The receptor comes from a man between 60 and 75 years old with non-small cell lung cancer.

CDR3 nucleotide sequence: TGTGCCAGCAGTGCCCCCGACAGGGGGGCAGCGCCCCAGCATTTT. Residues: CASSAPDRGAAPQHF. The gene calls are TRBV6-1 and TRBJ1-5, with 9 bases identical to TRBD1. The CDR3 covers 15 residues. Looked up from germline, CDR1 is MNHNS and CDR2 is SASEGT. The junction had 10 bases not matched to a gene; V was cut back by 4 bases and J by 9 bases.